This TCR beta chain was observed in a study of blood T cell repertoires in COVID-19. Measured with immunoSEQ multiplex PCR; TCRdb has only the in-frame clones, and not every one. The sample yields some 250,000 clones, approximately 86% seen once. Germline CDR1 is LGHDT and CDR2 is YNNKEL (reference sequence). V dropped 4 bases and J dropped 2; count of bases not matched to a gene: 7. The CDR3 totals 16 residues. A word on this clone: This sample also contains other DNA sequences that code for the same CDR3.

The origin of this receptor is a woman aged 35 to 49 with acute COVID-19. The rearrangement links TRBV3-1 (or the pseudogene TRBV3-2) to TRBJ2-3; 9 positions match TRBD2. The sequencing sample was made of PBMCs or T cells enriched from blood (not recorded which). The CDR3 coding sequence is TGTGCCAGCAGCCCCTTGACTAGCGGATACACAGATACGCAGTATTTT. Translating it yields CASSPLTSGYTDTQYF.